This TCR beta chain came from a study of blood T cell repertoires in COVID-19. Germline loops: CDR1 MDHEN, CDR2 SYDVKM. CDR3 length: 13 amino acids. V dropped 5 bases and J dropped 9; count of bases not matched to a gene: 4. Method: immunoSEQ multiplex PCR; TCRdb's copy keeps in-frame clones and lacks some. Of about 31,000 clones in the sample, about 90% were seen once. Sample: peripheral blood. This rearrangement joins TRBV28 to TRBJ2-2, with 9 bases fitting TRBD1. This clonotype was sampled from a human donor in a cohort sampled during active COVID-19. CDR3: CASSATGGRELFF. The CDR3 coding sequence is TGTGCCAGCAGTGCCACAGGGGGCAGGGAGCTGTTTTTT.